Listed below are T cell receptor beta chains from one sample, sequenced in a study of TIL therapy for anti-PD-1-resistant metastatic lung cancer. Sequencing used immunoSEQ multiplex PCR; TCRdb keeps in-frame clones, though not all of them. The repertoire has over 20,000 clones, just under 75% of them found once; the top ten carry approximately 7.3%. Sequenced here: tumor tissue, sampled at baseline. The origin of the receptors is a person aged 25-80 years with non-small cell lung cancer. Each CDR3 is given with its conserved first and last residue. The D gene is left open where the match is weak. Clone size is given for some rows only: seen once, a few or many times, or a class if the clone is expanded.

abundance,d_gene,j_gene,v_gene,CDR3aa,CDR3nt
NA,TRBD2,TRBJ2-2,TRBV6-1,CASNPGLVSTGELFF,TGTGCCAGCAATCCGGGACTAGTCTCCACCGGGGAGCTGTTTTTT
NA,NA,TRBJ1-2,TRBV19,CASSIYQMDYGYTF,TGTGCCAGTAGTATTTATCAGATGGACTATGGCTACACCTTC
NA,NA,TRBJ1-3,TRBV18,CASSEQGSGNTIYF,TGTGCCAGCTCCGAACAGGGATCTGGAAACACCATATATTTT
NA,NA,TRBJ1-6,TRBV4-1,CASSQDITVGGYNSPLHF,TGCGCCAGCAGCCAAGATATCACAGTTGGAGGATATAATTCACCCCTCCACTTT
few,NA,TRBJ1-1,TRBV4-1,CASSPMGRTMNTEAFF,TGCGCCAGCAGCCCCATGGGCAGGACCATGAACACTGAAGCTTTCTTT
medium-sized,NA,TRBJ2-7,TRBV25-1,CASREGGSPEQYF,TGTGCCAGCCGTGAGGGGGGTAGCCCCGAGCAGTACTTC
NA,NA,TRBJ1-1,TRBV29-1,CSVDWGWGENTEAFF,TGCAGCGTTGATTGGGGGTGGGGAGAGAACACTGAAGCTTTCTTT
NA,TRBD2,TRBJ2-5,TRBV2,CASIRLAGVQETQYF,TGTGCCAGCATCCGACTAGCGGGGGTTCAAGAGACCCAGTACTTC
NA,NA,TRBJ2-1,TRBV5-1,CASSLGSSYNEQFF,TGCGCCAGCAGCTTGGGGAGCTCCTACAATGAGCAGTTCTTC
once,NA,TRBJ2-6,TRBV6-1,CASSERLRGANVLTF,TGTGCCAGCAGTGAACGGTTGAGGGGGGCCAACGTCCTGACTTTC
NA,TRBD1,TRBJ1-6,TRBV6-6,CASNGQGSPLHF,TGTGCCAGCAATGGACAGGGTTCACCCCTCCACTTT
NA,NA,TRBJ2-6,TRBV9,CASSPRSGANVLTF,TGTGCCAGCAGCCCTCGTTCTGGGGCCAACGTCCTGACTTTC
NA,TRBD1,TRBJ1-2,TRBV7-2,CASRRADRGGYGYTF,TGTGCCAGCAGACGAGCCGACAGGGGAGGCTATGGCTACACCTTC
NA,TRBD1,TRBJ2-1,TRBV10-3,CAISGDRDNEQFF,TGTGCCATCAGTGGGGACAGGGACAATGAGCAGTTCTTC
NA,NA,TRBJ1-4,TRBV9,CASSVGPGWTTNEKLFF,TGTGCCAGCAGCGTAGGCCCGGGATGGACAACTAATGAAAAACTGTTTTTT
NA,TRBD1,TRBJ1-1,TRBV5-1,CASREGQQYIEAFF,TGCGCCAGCCGGGAGGGACAGCAATATATTGAAGCTTTCTTT
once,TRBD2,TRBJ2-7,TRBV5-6,CASSPWTSGASSYEQYF,TGTGCCAGCAGCCCCTGGACTAGCGGGGCTAGCTCCTACGAGCAGTACTTC
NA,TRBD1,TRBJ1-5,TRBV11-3,CASCQETGTGNLISPQHF,TGTGCCAGCTGCCAAGAAACCGGGACAGGGAACTTAATCAGCCCCCAGCATTTT
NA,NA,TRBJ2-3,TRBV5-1,CASSLGGPRTDTQYF,TGCGCCAGCAGCTTGGGGGGACCCCGAACAGATACGCAGTATTTT
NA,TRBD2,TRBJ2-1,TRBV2,CASQSGGAYNEQFF,TGTGCCAGTCAAAGCGGGGGGGCCTATAATGAGCAGTTCTTC
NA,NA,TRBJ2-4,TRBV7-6,CASSLGGLDKNIQYF,TGTGCCAGCAGCTTGGGGGGGCTGGACAAAAACATTCAGTACTTC
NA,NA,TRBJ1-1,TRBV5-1,CASSLVGVNTEAFF,TGCGCCAGCAGCTTGGTCGGGGTGAACACTGAAGCTTTCTTT
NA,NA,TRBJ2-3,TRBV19,CASSTRDGSTDTQYF,TGTGCCAGTAGTACCCGGGACGGGAGCACAGATACGCAGTATTTT
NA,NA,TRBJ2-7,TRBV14,CASSQVGSEEQYF,TGTGCCAGCAGCCAAGTGGGGTCCGAAGAGCAGTACTTC
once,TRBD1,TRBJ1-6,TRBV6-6,CASSSRDSVQNSPLHF,TGTGCCAGCAGTTCCAGGGACAGCGTCCAGAATTCACCCCTCCACTTT
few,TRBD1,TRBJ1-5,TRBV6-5,CASSFTGEQPQHF,TGTGCCAGCAGTTTTACAGGGGAACAGCCCCAGCATTTT
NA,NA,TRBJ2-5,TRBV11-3,CASSLRESATLQETQYF,TGTGCCAGCAGCTTAAGAGAGTCAGCAACTCTCCAAGAGACCCAGTACTTC
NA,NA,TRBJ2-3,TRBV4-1,CASSQESVLLDTQYF,TGCGCCAGCAGCCAAGAGTCAGTTCTCCTAGATACGCAGTATTTT
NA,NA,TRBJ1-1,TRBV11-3,CASSLDRGGQAFF,TGTGCCAGCAGCTTAGATCGAGGGGGTCAGGCTTTCTTT
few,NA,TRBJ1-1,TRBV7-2,CASSLEQPNTEAFF,TGTGCCAGCAGCTTAGAACAGCCGAACACTGAAGCTTTCTTT
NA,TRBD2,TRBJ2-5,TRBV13,CASSTTSGLFQETQYF,TGTGCCAGCAGTACGACTAGCGGGCTCTTCCAAGAGACCCAGTACTTC
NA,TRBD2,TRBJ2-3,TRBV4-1,CASSQPSGGVTDTQYF,TGCGCCAGCAGCCAGCCTAGCGGGGGGGTCACAGATACGCAGTATTTT
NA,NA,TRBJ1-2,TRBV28,CASLDRTMSYTF,TGTGCCAGCCTGGACAGAACTATGAGCTACACCTTC
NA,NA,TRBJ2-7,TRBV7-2,CASSLSGGGARNEQYF,TGTGCCAGCAGCTTATCAGGAGGGGGGGCTCGCAACGAGCAGTACTTC
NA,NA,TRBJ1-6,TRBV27,CASRPQGFYNSPLHF,TGTGCCAGCAGACCCCAGGGCTTCTATAATTCACCCCTCCACTTT
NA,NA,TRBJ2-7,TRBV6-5,CASRPDTSYEQYF,TGTGCCAGCAGACCGGACACCTCCTACGAGCAGTACTTC